This T cell receptor (beta chain) was sequenced for a study of blood T cell repertoires in COVID-19 (dated by TCRdb to the early 2020s). About the full investigation: The collaborator samples originated in the United States, Italy and Spain and spanned the acute and convalescent phases of COVID-19. The prospective study material was composed of cDNA or gDNA derived from T cells, B-cell-depleted T cells, or PBMCs. The dataset comprised deeply sampled blood TCRbeta repertoires from subjects exposed to, actively infected with, or recovered from COVID-19. The repertoires were released in a freely available public database meant as a resource for research on the immune response to SARS-CoV-2. The samples were drawn from the first 160 participants of the ongoing ImmuneRACE study and from about 1,200 subjects provided by 6 global collaborators. A de-identified subject ID, COVID-19 status, age in years and sex were almost always included in the sample metadata. Where available, HLA class I and class II types were taken from metadata supplied by the sample provider and were not determined by assay-based typing. On the study overall, not on this receptor specifically: The quantity of clinical and demographic metadata differed by source and by participant and was supplied without curation.

Note on this clone: The target of this receptor is not known. The input lacks base qualities; no much larger clone sits a single base away.

One collaborating source in Seattle enrolled patients during active infection and followed them longitudinally through the course of disease. Each collaborating institution followed its own protocols to collect whole blood in K2EDTA tubes. Collaborator samples were shipped for TCRbeta analysis as frozen whole blood, isolated PBMCs, or DNA extracted from either sample type. The V end gives up 4 bases and the J end 3 bases, leaving 9 bases in the junction not matched to a gene. Taken from the germline V gene (reference sequence), the CDR1 and CDR2 loops are MNHNY and SVGAGI. The CDR3 goes from the cysteine to the phenylalanine over 15 residues. CDR3 DNA is the only sequence kept; it has 45 bases, read in frame from the first base. The immunoSEQ Assay, a bias-controlled multiplex PCR, was used to amplify TCRbeta CDR3 regions from genomic DNA. Per the original workflow: The number of nucleated cells in each sample was estimated by amplification of reference gene primers within the assay. To quantify the absolute abundance of each unique TCRbeta CDR3 rearrangement, sequence reads were collapsed and filtered. Productive Simpson clonality was computed per sample as the square root of Simpson's diversity index over productive rearrangements. TCRdb's version of the immuneACCESS table is confined to in-frame rearrangements and falls short of the full clone set. An unresolved V gene accounts for under half of the shortfall where checked; the remainder is of unknown origin. That table is the source of V, J and clone size, and D and trimming were worked out from the DNA. This sample gives around 260,000 clones in total; just over 90% of them show up just once. About 2.2% of the sample comes from the top ten.

The TCR comes from a woman aged 25-40 years with COVID-19, enrolled during active disease. The receptor chain draws on TRBV6-6 and TRBJ2-7; a stretch of 7 junction bases matches TRBD1. Sequencing used peripheral blood. The nucleotide sequence is given as TGTGCCAGCAGTTTCGACAGGGACGGATACTACGAGCAGTACTTC. Translated, this gives CASSFDRDGYYEQYF.